The source of this T cell receptor beta chain is a study of blood T cell repertoires in COVID-19 (dated by TCRdb to the early 2020s). About the study as a whole: Collaborator samples came from the United States, Italy and Spain and covered acute and convalescent phases of COVID-19. The prospective study material was composed of cDNA or gDNA derived from T cells, B-cell-depleted T cells, or PBMCs. Deeply sampled blood TCRbeta repertoires from subjects exposed to, actively infected with, or recovered from COVID-19 were included in the dataset. The repertoires were released in a freely available public database meant as a resource for research on the immune response to SARS-CoV-2. The samples were drawn from two sources: the first 160 participants of the ongoing ImmuneRACE study, and 1,200 or so subjects contributed by 6 global collaborators. The sample metadata nearly always contained a de-identified subject ID, COVID-19 status, age in years and sex. HLA class I and class II types, where available, came from metadata supplied by the sample provider rather than from assay-based typing. The paper as a whole reports these results and caveats: The amount of clinical and demographic metadata varied by source and participant and was provided uncurated.

Each collaborating institution followed its own protocols to collect whole blood in K2EDTA tubes. Collaborator samples were shipped for TCRbeta analysis as frozen whole blood, isolated PBMCs, or DNA extracted from either sample type. On this clone itself: Its recognized antigen is unknown. Per-nucleotide qualities are absent, and no much larger clonotype sits a single base away.

The immunoSEQ Assay, a bias-controlled multiplex PCR, was used to amplify TCRbeta CDR3 regions from genomic DNA. The study's processing was this. The number of nucleated cells in each sample was estimated from the amplification of reference gene primers within the assay. Sequence reads were collapsed and filtered to measure the absolute abundance of every unique TCRbeta CDR3 rearrangement. Productive Simpson clonality was computed per sample as the square root of Simpson's diversity index over productive rearrangements. The table was pulled from immuneACCESS by TCRdb, which kept in-frame rearrangements only. Such tables lose some clones; where checked, under half of the loss comes from unresolved V genes, and the rest has no known cause. That table furnishes V, J and clone size, whereas the DNA furnished D and trimming. The sample table contains hundreds of thousands of clones; only one count was recorded for around 90% of them. The ten largest clones capture 1% to 1.5% of the sample.

Including cysteine and phenylalanine, the CDR3 has 16 amino acids. Only the CDR3 DNA is retained, 48 bases long and in frame from the first base. CDR1 is given as SGHVS and CDR2 as FNYEAQ, both from the germline V gene. Compared with germline, V lacks 2 bases and J lacks 2 bases; bases without a gene match: 7. This chain is built from TRBV7-6 and TRBJ2-3, and 7 bases in between align with TRBD2. Sequences were obtained from peripheral blood. The TCR was taken from a man aged 65 to 85 with acute or convalescent COVID-19. The sequenced DNA: TGTGCCAGCAGCTTAAAGCTAGCGGCCTTCACAGATACGCAGTATTTT. Translated, this gives CASSLKLAAFTDTQYF.